Below are 29 T cell receptor beta chains sequenced from a single sample in a study of T cell responses to AZD1222 COVID-19 vaccine (dated by TCRdb to the early 2020s). This sample's time point label indicates: baseline before first vaccination. The library was obtained by the immunoSEQ multiplex PCR assay. TCRdb retrieved this table from immuneACCESS and kept in-frame rearrangements only. Not all clones are present; in checked studies, unresolved V genes account for under half, and no reason is known for the remainder. Counted in this sample were some 100,000 clones; 85% to 90% of them appeared once. Together, the top ten hold approximately 15% of the sample. Sequences were derived from peripheral blood, sampled on day 0 of AZD1222 vaccination. The receptors were gathered from an adult in good health.

The table lists this clone with a few counts. The chain carries TRBV11-3 and TRBJ2-7; D unresolved. The germline V and J ends were trimmed by 3 bases and 0 bases, with 9 bases remaining between them. The CDR3 has 14 amino acids. Germline CDR1 reads SGHNT; CDR2 reads YENEEA. The CDR3 loop reads CASSFLTSSYEQYF. DNA for the CDR3: TGTGCCAGCAGCTTTTTGACGAGCTCCTACGAGCAGTACTTC.

V usage is TRBV10-3 and J usage is TRBJ2-7; D possibly corresponds to TRBD2 (8 bases). V dropped 7 bases and J dropped 4 bases, with 17 bases sitting between them. Germline V lookup: CDR1 ENHRY, CDR2 SYGVKD. The CDR3 runs to 14 residues. Written as DNA, the CDR3 is TGTGCCATCACCCCGGGAGGGGGCATATACGAGCAGTACTTC. The encoded protein is CAITPGGGIYEQYF.

This clone was observed a single time. The chain links TRBV19 to TRBJ2-1; TRBD2 aligns across 7 bases. V lost 5 bases to trimming and J lost 4 bases; unmatched junction nucleotides: 2. Germline CDR1 and CDR2: LNHDA and SQIVND (reference sequence). The CDR3 length is 13 residues. The CDR3 DNA reads as TGTGCCAGTAGTGCGGGGGTATACAATGAGCAGTTCTTC. It yields the protein CASSAGVYNEQFF.

The chain couples TRBV5-1 to TRBJ1-2, with D perhaps TRBD1 (6 bases). This CDR3 has 12 residues. Deletions cut 1 base from V and 6 bases from J, with 7 bases between. Germline CDR1 SGHRS, CDR2 YFSETQ. DNA for the CDR3: TGCGCCAGCAGCTTGTCAGGGGATGGCTACACCTTC. Residues: CASSLSGDGYTF.

The chain uses TRBV27 and TRBJ2-2; TRBD2 agrees at 8 bases. The J segment lost 5 bases and the V segment lost 3 bases, leaving 14 bases of the junction unmatched. The germline V gene has CDR1 MNHEY and CDR2 SMNVEV (reference sequence). The CDR3 length is 18 residues. CDR3 loop: CASSFKGLESFGTGELFF. The CDR3 region has the DNA TGTGCCAGCAGTTTTAAGGGACTAGAAAGTTTTGGGACCGGGGAGCTGTTTTTT.

The chain recombines TRBV28 with TRBJ1-5, with unresolved D. Trimming took off 5 bases at V and 4 bases at J, with 15 bases between the two ends. The CDR3 is 15 residues long. Germline values: CDR1 MDHEN, CDR2 SYDVKM. The CDR3 nucleotides read TGTGCCAGCAGTCCCCCTCGCATGACGAATCAGCCCCAGCATTTT. Translated, it gives CASSPPRMTNQPQHF.

The chain joins TRBV3-1 (or the pseudogene TRBV3-2) to TRBJ1-1; no clear D gene. The V end was cut by 0 bases, the J end by 8 bases, with 7 bases between. The CDR3 extends over 12 amino acids. Germline V gene sequence: CDR1 LGHDT, CDR2 YNNKEL (reference sequence). Written as DNA, the CDR3 is TGTGCCAGCAGCCAAGATCTGAGGGAAGCTTTCTTT. Protein: CASSQDLREAFF.

The chain employs TRBV18 and TRBJ2-6, with 9 nucleotides matching TRBD1. V gave up 1 base and J gave up 2 bases; unmatched junction bases: 6. Germline V gene data show CDR1 as KGHSH and CDR2 as LQKENI. This CDR3 has 18 amino acids. The chain's CDR3 is CASSPLSGTGTGANVLTF. The CDR3 DNA reads as TGTGCCAGCTCACCACTATCCGGGACAGGGACTGGGGCCAACGTCCTGACTTTC.

CDR3 in amino acids: CASSLGVNNEQFF. The CDR3, as DNA: TGTGCCAGCAGTTTAGGTGTGAACAATGAGCAGTTCTTC. The chain uses TRBV12-3 or TRBV12-4 and TRBJ2-1; no firm D call. The V end was cut by 1 base, the J end by 5 bases, with 6 bases between. This CDR3 region has 13 residues.

J is TRBJ2-3 and V is TRBV5-4; 8 bases are a match to TRBD2. In germline, CDR1 is SGHNT, CDR2 YYREEE (reference sequence). CDR3 length: 12 residues. Germline trimming cut 4 bases from V and 14 bases from J; bases unmatched to any gene: 9. CDR3 sequence: CASSHTSGLAYF. The DNA for the CDR3 is TGTGCCAGCAGCCATACTAGCGGCCTAGCGTATTTT.

This rearrangement joins TRBV6-1 to TRBJ1-6; maybe TRBD1 (6 bases). V dropped 2 bases and J dropped 6 bases, with 11 bases sitting between them. Germline-derived CDR1 and CDR2 are MNHNS and SASEGT. The CDR3 has 15 amino acids. DNA of the CDR3: TGTGCCAGCAGTGAAAGTCAACAGGGTAATTCACCCCTCCACTTT. Amino acids: CASSESQQGNSPLHF.

This chain uses TRBV13 with TRBJ2-7, with TRBD1 matching 8 bases. The CDR3 runs 12 residues. V shed 5 bases and J 4 bases; nucleotides not matched to a gene: 1. CDR1 is PRHDT, CDR2 FYEKMQ, per germline (reference sequence). The CDR3 DNA reads as TGTGCCAGCAGCGGACAGGGTTACGAGCAGTACTTC. Protein: CASSGQGYEQYF. Using reference TRBV13 and TRBJ2-7 for the parts outside the CDR3, the full variable domain is AAGVIQSPRHLIKEKRETATLKCYPIPRHDTVYWYQQGPGQDPQFLISFYEKMQSDKGSIPDRFSAQQFSDYHSELNMSSLELGDSALYFCASSGQGYEQYFGPGTRLTVT.

The chain carries TRBV27 and TRBJ1-1; D gene ambiguous. Germline V gene data show CDR1 as MNHEY and CDR2 as SMNVEV (reference sequence). V gave up 3 bases and J gave up 4 bases, with 9 bases separating them. CDR3 length: 13 residues. CDR3 residues: CASSFGPATEAFF. The CDR3 DNA reads TGTGCCAGCAGTTTTGGGCCAGCCACTGAAGCTTTCTTT.

The chain recombines TRBV30 with TRBJ1-1; D is undetermined. The V and J ends lost 2 bases and 1 base respectively, with 11 bases between them. There are 14 residues in the CDR3. Germline CDR1 reads GTSNPN; CDR2 reads SVGIG (reference sequence). CDR3: CAWSRFSPNTEAFF. CDR3 bases: TGTGCCTGGAGTCGGTTCAGCCCGAACACTGAAGCTTTCTTT.

J is TRBJ1-1 and V is TRBV5-5; 12 nucleotides match TRBD1. V lost 3 bases and J lost 6; bases outside the gene matches: 6. Germline assignment: CDR1 SGHKS and CDR2 YYEKEE (reference sequence). This CDR3 comprises 15 residues. The CDR3 reads CASSWGGTGGSEAFF. The DNA of the CDR3 is TGTGCCAGCAGCTGGGGCGGGACAGGGGGCTCTGAAGCTTTCTTT.

J is TRBJ2-7 and V is TRBV7-6; the match to TRBD2 covers 12 bases. From germline, CDR1 is SGHVS and CDR2 FNYEAQ. V shed 5 bases and J 2 bases; nucleotides not matched to a gene: 10. The CDR3 covers 17 residues. The CDR3 DNA is TGTGCCAGCAGCCCGACCGGGTCTAGCGGGGGGGCCTACGAGCAGTACTTC. Translated: CASSPTGSSGGAYEQYF. Looking up the rest from reference TRBV7-6 and TRBJ2-7 gives the full variable domain: GAGVSQSPRYKVTKRGQDVALRCDPISGHVSLYWYRQALGQGPEFLTYFNYEAQQDKSGLPNDRFSAERPEGSISTLTIQRTEQRDSAMYRCASSPTGSSGGAYEQYFGPGTRLTVT.

The rearrangement joins TRBV24-1 to TRBJ1-5; no definite D call. The length of the CDR3 is 12 residues. The germline V and J ends were trimmed by 5 bases and 6 bases, with 7 bases remaining between them. Germline V gene sequence: CDR1 KGHDR, CDR2 SFDVKD. CDR3 nucleotide sequence: TGTGCCACCAGTGCCGGGAGTCAGCCCCAGCATTTT. It is translated as CATSAGSQPQHF.

The chain is built from TRBV19 and TRBJ1-1, with unresolved D. The CDR3 is made up of 14 amino acids. V lost 3 bases, J lost 1 base, and 9 bases lay in between. Per germline, CDR1 LNHDA and CDR2 SQIVND (reference sequence). CDR3 nucleotides: TGTGCCAGTAGTATCGGCCAGGCGAACACTGAAGCTTTCTTT. It specifies CASSIGQANTEAFF.

The rearrangement links TRBV27 to TRBJ1-4; D not resolved. There are 14 residues in the CDR3. The V end lost 5 bases, the J end lost 5 bases, and 12 bases lay between the germline ends. Germline V gene sequence: CDR1 MNHEY, CDR2 SMNVEV (reference sequence). CDR3 amino acids: CASSPFAANEKLFF. CDR3 nucleotides: TGTGCCAGCAGTCCCTTCGCGGCCAATGAAAAACTGTTTTTT.

This clone is classed as medium-sized. This chain links TRBV6-1 with TRBJ2-5; either TRBD1 or TRBD2 may supply D (6 bases each). Germline CDR1 reads MNHNS; CDR2 reads SASEGT. CDR3 length equals 14 residues. Trimming shortened V by 2 bases and J by 5 bases, and 12 bases separated the two germline ends. The CDR3 sequence is CASSEWGAGETQYF. CDR3 sequence (DNA): TGTGCCAGCAGTGAATGGGGGGCCGGGGAGACCCAGTACTTC.

In nucleotides, the CDR3 is TGTGCCAGCAGCCCCCTCCGGACACAAACTAATGAAAAACTGTTTTTT. This codes for CASSPLRTQTNEKLFF. The genes are TRBV7-8 and TRBJ1-4; the D gene is possibly TRBD1 (5 bases). The CDR3 loop spans 16 amino acids. From germline, CDR1 is SGHVS and CDR2 FQNEAQ. V was clipped by 5 bases and J by 1 base, with 14 bases between them.

The CDR3 is CASSLYLRQGGEYGYTF. The CDR3 DNA sequence: TGCGCCAGCAGCTTGTACCTTAGACAGGGCGGAGAGTATGGCTACACCTTC. V gene TRBV5-1 combines with J gene TRBJ1-2; 7 bases fit TRBD1. The V gene end was trimmed by 1 base and the J gene end by 5 bases; junction bases not matched to a gene: 14. CDR1 is SGHRS and CDR2 is YFSETQ in the germline V gene. The CDR3 covers 17 residues.

The rearrangement uses TRBV6-5 and TRBJ1-2; perhaps TRBD1 as D (6 bases). CDR3 length: 11 amino acids. The V gene lost 7 bases and the J gene lost 9 bases, with 12 bases spanning the gap. Germline-derived CDR1 and CDR2 are MNHEY and SVGAGI. CDR3 residues: CASTRGISYTF. The CDR3 nucleotides read TGTGCCAGCACCAGGGGTATTAGCTACACCTTC.

This chain uses TRBV5-4 with TRBJ1-4; D perhaps matches TRBD1 (6 bases). Germline CDR1 SGHNT, CDR2 YYREEE (reference sequence). This CDR3 region has 17 residues. Trimming shortened V by 4 bases and J by 6 bases, and 22 bases separated the two germline ends. In DNA, the CDR3 is TGTGCCAGCAGCAGGGGGGCAATCGGGACAAGCCATGAAAAACTGTTTTTT. Its translation is CASSRGAIGTSHEKLFF.

With regard to this clone: The sample contains more than one DNA sequence encoding this CDR3. CDR3 nucleotide sequence: TGCAGCGTTGAGGTAGACAGTTACAATGAGCAGTTCTTC. It encodes CSVEVDSYNEQFF. V usage is TRBV29-1 and J usage is TRBJ2-1; tentative D call: TRBD1 (5 bases). V was trimmed by 3 bases and J by 4 bases, leaving 10 bases between them. The length of the CDR3 is 13 residues. In germline, CDR1 is SQVTM, CDR2 ANQGSEA.

This rearrangement joins TRBV6-5 to TRBJ2-3; D is unclear. V lost 6 bases, J lost 4 bases, and 17 bases lay in between. Germline values: CDR1 MNHEY, CDR2 SVGAGI. The CDR3 contains 15 residues. The CDR3 loop is CASRTLGISADTQYF. CDR3 DNA: TGTGCCAGCAGGACCTTGGGCATATCAGCAGATACGCAGTATTTT.

This clone turned up a few times. CDR3 nucleotide sequence: TGCGCCAGCAGCTTTACGGGGCAGGACACCGGGGAGCTGTTTTTT. Its translation: CASSFTGQDTGELFF. The V gene is TRBV5-1, the J gene TRBJ2-2; tentatively, D is TRBD1 or TRBD2 (5 bases each). This CDR3 comprises 15 residues. From germline, CDR1 is SGHRS and CDR2 YFSETQ. Trimming took off 2 bases at V and 3 bases at J, with 11 bases between the two ends.

The genes are TRBV19 and TRBJ1-1, with 9 positions matching TRBD1. The J segment lost 4 bases and the V segment lost 7 bases, leaving 10 bases of the junction unmatched. CDR1 and CDR2 from the germline V gene are LNHDA and SQIVND (reference sequence). The CDR3 has 15 amino acids. The CDR3 sequence is CASTGRTGVATEAFF. The CDR3, as DNA: TGTGCCAGTACCGGTAGGACAGGGGTGGCCACTGAAGCTTTCTTT.

CDR3 DNA: TGTGCCAGCAGTGAAGGGGTCCAAATGAACACTGAAGCTTTCTTT. As protein: CASSEGVQMNTEAFF. This chain connects TRBV6-1 to TRBJ1-1; D gene ambiguous. From germline, CDR1 is MNHNS and CDR2 SASEGT. The V end was cut by 1 base, the J end by 0 bases, with 9 bases between. The CDR3 is made up of 15 amino acids.